This is a list of T cell receptor beta chains from one sample in a study of post-analysis software for immune sequencing data. TCRdb reprocessed the PCR reads with MiXCR, giving one entry per CDR3 protein. The sample shows hundreds of thousands of distinct CDR3 sequences, roughly 45% of them seen only once. What was sequenced was blood. These receptors were obtained from a girl between 10 and 17 years old with multiple sclerosis. Both conserved end residues are part of each CDR3. Each record gives: clone size, V gene, D gene, J gene, CDR3 DNA, CDR3 protein. D genes are given only for firm matches. Only part of the rows carry a size: once, few, many, or a class if the clone is expanded.

-	TRBV6-5	TRBD1	TRBJ1-1	TGTGCCAGCATTACCGGGACAGGGGGTACTGAAGCTTTCTTT	CASITGTGGTEAFF
-	TRBV28	TRBD2	TRBJ2-7	TGTGCCATCAGTTTAGTGGCTAGCGGATCCTACGAGCAGTACTTC	CAISLVASGSYEQYF
-	TRBV12-3/TRBV12-4	-	TRBJ1-2	TGTGCCAGCAGTTCCTATGGGCAGGGGATTTATGGCTACACCTTC	CASSSYGQGIYGYTF
-	TRBV24-1	-	TRBJ2-5	TGTGCCACCAGTGATCGAAGCAGGGTAGGAGAGGAGACCCAGTACTTC	CATSDRSRVGEETQYF
once	TRBV28	TRBD2	TRBJ2-1	TGTGCCAGCAGGGCTCGGACTAGCGGAAACAATGAGCAGTTCTTC	CASRARTSGNNEQFF
-	TRBV2	TRBD1	TRBJ2-2	TGTGCCAGCATAAAGGACAGGGACACCGGGGAGCTGTTTTTT	CASIKDRDTGELFF
few	TRBV7-9	-	TRBJ2-3	TGTGCCAGCAGCTTAGAGTGGAGCACAGATACGCAGTATTTT	CASSLEWSTDTQYF
-	TRBV21-1	-	TRBJ2-1	TGTGCCAGCAGCAAAGTTGGCTGTAGCCGCGGCCCAGATCCGGAGGGATACAATGAGCAGTTCTTC	CASSKVGCSRGPDPEGYNEQFF
few	TRBV29-1	-	TRBJ2-3	TGCAGCGTTGTTGGCAGGGGATATAGCACAGATACGCAGTATTTT	CSVVGRGYSTDTQYF
few	TRBV4-1	-	TRBJ2-5	TGCGCCAGCAGCCAAGACCCGGAGAGGGAGACCCAGTACTTC	CASSQDPERETQYF
-	TRBV3-1	-	TRBJ2-1	TGTGCCAGCAGCCAAGAAAGGCGGTACAATGAGCAGTTCTTC	CASSQERRYNEQFF
many	TRBV4-1	-	TRBJ1-1	TGCGCCAGCAGCCAAGATAACCGGGTAGGGCTTGAAGCTTTCTTT	CASSQDNRVGLEAFF
-	TRBV7-9	-	TRBJ2-7	TGTGCCAGCAGCACGCGGACAGTGTACGAGCAGTACTTC	CASSTRTVYEQYF
-	TRBV7-7	-	TRBJ2-3	TGTGCTAGCAGCTTATCTGCTGGGGACACAGATACGCAGTATTTT	CASSLSAGDTDTQYF
-	TRBV15	TRBD1	TRBJ2-3	TGTGCCACCAGCAGCCCCCCGAGGACAGGGGCGACAGATACGCAGTATTTT	CATSSPPRTGATDTQYF
few	TRBV20-1	TRBD2	TRBJ2-7	TGCAGTGCTGCGGGACTAGCGAGTTACGAGCAGTACTTC	CSAAGLASYEQYF
few	TRBV4-1	TRBD2	TRBJ2-5	TGCGCCAGCACCCAAGTTGCGGCGGGAGGACGGGAGACCCAGTACTTC	CASTQVAAGGRETQYF
-	TRBV5-1	-	TRBJ2-4	TGCGCCAGCAGCCGGAAGGGGCTAAGAGCCAAAAACATTCAGTACTTC	CASSRKGLRAKNIQYF
-	TRBV12-3/TRBV12-4	TRBD2	TRBJ2-4	TGTGCCAGCAGCCCCGGACTAGCGGGAGAGAGACACATTCAGTACTTC	CASSPGLAGERHIQYF
-	TRBV6-5	-	TRBJ1-2	TGTGCCAGCGGCAGGGTGTCTGGCTACACCTTC	CASGRVSGYTF
-	TRBV28	TRBD1	TRBJ2-5	TGTGCCAGCAGGCGGGGACAGGGGTTTGCGTTACGGGAGACCCAGTACTTC	CASRRGQGFALRETQYF
-	TRBV28	TRBD1	TRBJ2-7	TGTGCCAGCAGTTTACCCGGGACAGGGAGATACGAGCAGTACTTC	CASSLPGTGRYEQYF
-	TRBV20-1	-	TRBJ2-3	TGCAGTGCGTTTCCTAACACAGATACGCAGTATTTT	CSAFPNTDTQYF
-	TRBV5-1	TRBD2	TRBJ2-7	TGCGCCAGCAGCCCAAGAGAGGATAGCGGGAGACAAGGGGGGATTCAGTACTTC	CASSPREDSGRQGGIQYF
few	TRBV28	-	TRBJ2-7	TGTGCCAGCAGCCCTCCCATCGAGGGGAACTACGAGCAGTACTTC	CASSPPIEGNYEQYF
-	TRBV6-1	-	TRBJ2-7	TGTGCCAGCAGTGAAAGGCTCGCAGGGACCTACGAGCAGTACTTC	CASSERLAGTYEQYF
-	TRBV5-1	-	TRBJ2-7	TGCGCCAGCAGCTTTGAGCGGGCCTACGAGCAGTACTTC	CASSFERAYEQYF
-	TRBV3-1	TRBD2	TRBJ2-1	TGTGCCAGCTCCGGACTAGCGGGATCGGGTGAGCAGTTCTTC	CASSGLAGSGEQFF
many	TRBV29-1	TRBD2	TRBJ2-1	TGCAGCGTTGAAGCCCCCGGACTAGCGGGAGCCACCAATGAGCAGTTCTTC	CSVEAPGLAGATNEQFF
-	TRBV7-9	-	TRBJ2-5	TGTGCCAGCAGCGTATTCGGTGAGACCCAGTACTTC	CASSVFGETQYF
-	TRBV2	-	TRBJ2-1	TGTGCCAGCAGCGGGGGACCAAAGCACAATGAGCAGTTCTTC	CASSGGPKHNEQFF
-	TRBV20-1	TRBD1	TRBJ1-2	TGCAGTGCCAGACGGGACAGGGATATGGATGGCTACACCTTC	CSARRDRDMDGYTF
many	TRBV29-1	-	TRBJ2-5	TGCAGCGCCGGGGGCGGGCACTCTTGGGGAGAGACCCAGTACTTC	CSAGGGHSWGETQYF
-	TRBV6-2/TRBV6-3	TRBD1	TRBJ2-1	TGTGCCAGCAGTGCTCCGGGACAGGGGCGCGGTGAGCAGTTCTTC	CASSAPGQGRGEQFF
few	TRBV7-2	-	TRBJ2-7	TGTGCCAGCAGCTTAGTGGGGAATGGGCAGGGCGAGCAGTACTTC	CASSLVGNGQGEQYF
few	TRBV20-1	TRBD2	TRBJ2-3	TGCAGTGCTCTCCGCGGATTAGCGGGAGGGTTTGGGGCAGATACGCAGTATTTT	CSALRGLAGGFGADTQYF
-	TRBV7-3	-	TRBJ2-7	TGTGCCAGCAGCTTAACCGGTTATGATGAGCAGTACTTC	CASSLTGYDEQYF
-	TRBV6-2/TRBV6-3	TRBD1	TRBJ2-7	TGTGCCAGCAGTCCCCGGGACAGGGGGGGCCACGAGCAGTACTTC	CASSPRDRGGHEQYF
few	TRBV2	TRBD2	TRBJ2-7	TGTGCCAGCAGAACGCGGGGGATGGCCTACGAGCAGTACTTC	CASRTRGMAYEQYF
-	TRBV6-6	TRBD1	TRBJ2-7	TGTGCCAGCCGGACAGGGATCGAGCAGTACTTC	CASRTGIEQYF
-	TRBV29-1	-	TRBJ2-7	TGCAGCGTTGAAGTGGGGGACGGGTCCTACGAGCAGTACTTC	CSVEVGDGSYEQYF
-	TRBV3-1	-	TRBJ1-5	TGTGCCAGCAGCCAGTCTAGGGATCAGCCCCAGCATTTT	CASSQSRDQPQHF
-	TRBV28	-	TRBJ1-1	TGTGCCAGCAGTGACCTGGCCCCGTATGAAGCTTTCTTT	CASSDLAPYEAFF
few	TRBV5-1	-	TRBJ2-1	TGCGCCAGCAGCTACCTTACGGGAGAGTATGAGCAGTTCTTC	CASSYLTGEYEQFF
-	TRBV20-1	-	TRBJ2-5	TGCAGTGCGGACCGGAGGGGGCGTGAGCAGTACTTC	CSADRRGREQYF
-	TRBV5-6	-	TRBJ2-2	TGTGCCAGCAGCCCAGACAGAACCGGGGAGCTGTTTTTT	CASSPDRTGELFF
few	TRBV7-3	-	TRBJ2-1	TGTGCCAGCAGCACATGGGAGAGGATTTTGTTCTTC	CASSTWERILFF
-	TRBV29-1	-	TRBJ2-4	TGCAGCGCTGAGCCGGGAGAGACCCGGTACTTC	CSAEPGETRYF